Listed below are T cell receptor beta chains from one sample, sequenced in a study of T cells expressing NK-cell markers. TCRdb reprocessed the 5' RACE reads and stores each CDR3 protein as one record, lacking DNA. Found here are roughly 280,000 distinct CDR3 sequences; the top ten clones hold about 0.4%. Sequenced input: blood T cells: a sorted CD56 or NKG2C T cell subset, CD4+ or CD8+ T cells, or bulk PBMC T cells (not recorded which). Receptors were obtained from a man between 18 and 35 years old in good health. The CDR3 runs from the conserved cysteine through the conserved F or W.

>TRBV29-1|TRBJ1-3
CSGTGGFSGNTIYF
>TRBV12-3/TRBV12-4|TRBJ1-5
CASSLGGQGGQPQHF
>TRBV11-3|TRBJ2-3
CASKRLAGGSDTQYF
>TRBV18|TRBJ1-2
CASSPTDRGGYTF
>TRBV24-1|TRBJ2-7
CATGAGLMGGEQYF
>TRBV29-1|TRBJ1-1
CSVVRTDKAFF
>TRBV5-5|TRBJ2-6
CASSFLFGGANVLTF
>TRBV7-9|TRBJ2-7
CASQVGNPKGEQYF
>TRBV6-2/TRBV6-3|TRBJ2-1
CASGKWVGLAGQSSYNEQFF
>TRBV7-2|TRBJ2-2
CASSLLSLVDGGELFF
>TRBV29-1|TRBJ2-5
CSVGRQFGTQYF
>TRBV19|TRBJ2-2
CASTPPRAGPGELFF
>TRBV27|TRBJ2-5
CASYSSGNTPGTQYF
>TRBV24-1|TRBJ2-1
CATTGGAGDRQFF
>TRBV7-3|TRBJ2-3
CASSFRAGGPTDTQYF
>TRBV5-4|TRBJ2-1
CASSSGVALGEQFF
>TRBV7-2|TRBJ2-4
CASSLTTIQYF
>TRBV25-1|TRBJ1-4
CASSDVTQPHNEKLFF
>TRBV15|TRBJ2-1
CATSRDEKHPDEQFF